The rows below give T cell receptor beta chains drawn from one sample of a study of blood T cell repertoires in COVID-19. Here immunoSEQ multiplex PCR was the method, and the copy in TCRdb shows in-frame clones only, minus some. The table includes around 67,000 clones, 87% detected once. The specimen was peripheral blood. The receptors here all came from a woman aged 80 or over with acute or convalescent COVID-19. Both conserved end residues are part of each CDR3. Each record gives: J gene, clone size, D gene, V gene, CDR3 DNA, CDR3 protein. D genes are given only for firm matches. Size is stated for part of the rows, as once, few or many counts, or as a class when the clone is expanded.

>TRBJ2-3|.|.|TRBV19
TGTGCCAGTAGTATCGCGGGGGCGGGGGCTGATACGCAGTATTTT
CASSIAGAGADTQYF
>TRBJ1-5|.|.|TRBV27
TGTGCCAGCAGTTCGGGGGAAGTGGGTCAGCCCCAGCATTTT
CASSSGEVGQPQHF
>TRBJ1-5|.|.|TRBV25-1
TGTGCCAGCAGTTACGACAGAGAAGTCAATCAGCCCCAGCATTTT
CASSYDREVNQPQHF
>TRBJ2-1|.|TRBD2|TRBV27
TGTGCCAGCAGTACCAAGACCGGGACTAGCCACTTCGGTAGGTTCTTC
CASSTKTGTSHFGRFF
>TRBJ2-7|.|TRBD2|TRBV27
TGTGCCAGCGGTTCGGGAGGGGGAGTCTACGAGCAGTACTTC
CASGSGGGVYEQYF
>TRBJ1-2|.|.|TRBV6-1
TGTGCCAGCAGTGCCCCGGGCAGGGCCAGGGGCTATGGCTACACCTTC
CASSAPGRARGYGYTF
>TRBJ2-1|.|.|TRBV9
TGTGCCAGCAGCGTAGGTTCTGGGGGGTTGAACAATGAGCAGTTCTTC
CASSVGSGGLNNEQFF
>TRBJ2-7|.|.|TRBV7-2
TGTGCCAGCAGCTCGAGCGGTAGGTCCTACGAGCAGTACTTC
CASSSSGRSYEQYF
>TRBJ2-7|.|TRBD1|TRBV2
TGTGCCAGCAGTCATCAGGTGGGACAGAGCTCCTACGAGCAGTACTTC
CASSHQVGQSSYEQYF
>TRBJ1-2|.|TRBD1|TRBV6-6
TGTGCCAGCAGTCCGGCGGGACAGGGAAGACGGAACTATGGCTACACCTTC
CASSPAGQGRRNYGYTF
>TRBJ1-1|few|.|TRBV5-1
TGCGCCAGCAGCTCACAACAGTTGCACACTGAAGCTTTCTTT
CASSSQQLHTEAFF
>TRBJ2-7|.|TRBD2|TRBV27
TGTGCCAGCAGTTTATCCGGGAGGGCCTCCGAGCAGTACTTC
CASSLSGRASEQYF
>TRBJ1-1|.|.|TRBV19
TGTGCCACCATCTCCTGGGGGGGAAGCACTGAAGCTTTCTTT
CATISWGGSTEAFF
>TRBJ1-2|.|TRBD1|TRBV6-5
TGTGCCAGCAGACTAGGGACAGAATATGGCTACACCTTC
CASRLGTEYGYTF
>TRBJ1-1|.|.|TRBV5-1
TGCGCCAGCAGCTTGGCCTTGGACAGGAACACTGAAGCTTTCTTT
CASSLALDRNTEAFF
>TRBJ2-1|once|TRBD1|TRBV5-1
TGCGCCAGCAGCCCGACAGGGCCAGGTGAGCAGTTCTTC
CASSPTGPGEQFF
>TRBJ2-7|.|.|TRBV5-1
TGCGCCAGCAGCTCCTCAACCTCCCCGGGAGACATAACCTACTTC
CASSSSTSPGDITYF
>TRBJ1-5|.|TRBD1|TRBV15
TGTGCCACCAGCAGAGAGCTCAGGGGGGTAACTCCTCATCAGCCCCAGCATTTT
CATSRELRGVTPHQPQHF
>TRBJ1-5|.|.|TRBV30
TGTGCCTGGAGTAAAGGGGGTCGGCCCCAGCATTTT
CAWSKGGRPQHF
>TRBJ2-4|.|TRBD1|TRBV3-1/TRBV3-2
TGTGCCAGCAGCCACCGGACAGGGGGAGGCAACATTCAGTACTTC
CASSHRTGGGNIQYF
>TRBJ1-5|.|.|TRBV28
TGTGCCAGCAGCTTACTGAGACAGCCCCAGCATTTT
CASSLLRQPQHF
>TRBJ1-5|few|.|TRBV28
TGTGCCAGCAGGACGACAGCCCAAAATCAGCCCCAGCATTTT
CASRTTAQNQPQHF
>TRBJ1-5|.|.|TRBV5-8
TGTGCCAGCAGCTTACCAGGGGCGATCAATCAGCCCCAGCATTTT
CASSLPGAINQPQHF
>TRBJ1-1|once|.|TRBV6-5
TGTGCCAGCAGTTACGAAAGAGGCACTGAAGCTTTCTTT
CASSYERGTEAFF
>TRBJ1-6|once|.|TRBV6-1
TGTGCCAGCAGTGAACGTATGGTAGGGGGTAATTCACCCCTCCACTTT
CASSERMVGGNSPLHF
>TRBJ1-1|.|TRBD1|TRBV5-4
TGTGCCAGCAGCTCGGTACGACAGGGGACCACTGAAGCTTTCTTT
CASSSVRQGTTEAFF
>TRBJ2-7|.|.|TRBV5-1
TGCGCCAGCAGCCCCGCGGGGGCAGGGATGGGTTACGAGCAGTACTTC
CASSPAGAGMGYEQYF
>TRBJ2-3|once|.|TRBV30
TGTGCCTGGAGAGGCGCGGGGAGACCCCTAAGCACAGATACGCAGTATTTT
CAWRGAGRPLSTDTQYF
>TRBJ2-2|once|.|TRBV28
TGTGCCAGTCAGGCGGGGAGTCGGACCGGGGAGCTGTTTTTT
CASQAGSRTGELFF
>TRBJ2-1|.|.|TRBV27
TGTGCCAGCAGTTTTGCGCGCCACTCCTACAATGAGCAGTTCTTC
CASSFARHSYNEQFF
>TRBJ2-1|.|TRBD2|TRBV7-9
TGTGCCAGCAGCGCCAGAGGACTAGCGGTGGGCAATGAGCAGTTCTTC
CASSARGLAVGNEQFF
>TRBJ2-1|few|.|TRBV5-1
TGCGCCAGCAGCGCGGTGGGTAGCGGCGGTTACAATGAGCAGTTCTTC
CASSAVGSGGYNEQFF
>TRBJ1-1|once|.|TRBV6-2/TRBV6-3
TGTGCCAGCAGTACCCTTGGGGGGACTGAAGCTTTCTTT
CASSTLGGTEAFF
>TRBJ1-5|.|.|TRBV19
TGTGCCAGTAGTATAGCCGTCGGTGGGGGACTTCAGCCCCAGCATTTT
CASSIAVGGGLQPQHF
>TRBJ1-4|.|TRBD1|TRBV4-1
TGCGCCAGCAGCCAAGCCGGGACAGGGTATGAAAAACTGTTTTTT
CASSQAGTGYEKLFF
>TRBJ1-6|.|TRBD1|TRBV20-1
TGCAGTGCTAGTCCGGGACAGGGACCACCCATGAATTCACCCCTCCACTTT
CSASPGQGPPMNSPLHF
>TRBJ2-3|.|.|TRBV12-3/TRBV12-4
TGTGCCAGCAGTTTAGTTCGGTGGGATACGCAGTATTTT
CASSLVRWDTQYF
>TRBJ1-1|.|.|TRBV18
TGTGCCAGCTCAACGCAGACAGATTCCAAAGCTTTCTTT
CASSTQTDSKAFF
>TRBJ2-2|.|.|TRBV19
TGTGCCAGTAGTATATCCAGGGATACCGGGGAGCTGTTTTTT
CASSISRDTGELFF
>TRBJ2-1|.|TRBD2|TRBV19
TGTGCCAGTAGTGACGAGCCACTAGCGGGGGCGAGAAACAATGAGCAGTTCTTC
CASSDEPLAGARNNEQFF
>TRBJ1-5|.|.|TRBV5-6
TGTGCCAGCAGCTTGGCTCAGGGAAAGAGTCAGCCCCAGCATTTT
CASSLAQGKSQPQHF
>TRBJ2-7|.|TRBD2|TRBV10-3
TGTGCCATCAGTGAGGGACTAGCGGGAATCTACGAGCAGTACTTC
CAISEGLAGIYEQYF
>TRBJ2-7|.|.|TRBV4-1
TGCGCCAGCAGCGCCGGGATTCAAATAAACTACGAGCAGTACTTC
CASSAGIQINYEQYF
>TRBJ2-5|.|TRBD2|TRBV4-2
TGTGCCAGCAGCCAGCTTAGGCGCGGGGGGCCGGAGACCCAGTACTTC
CASSQLRRGGPETQYF
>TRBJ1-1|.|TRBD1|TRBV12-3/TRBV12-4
TGTGCCAGCAGGGGACAGGGGGAAGCTTTCTTT
CASRGQGEAFF
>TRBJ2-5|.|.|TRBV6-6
TGTGCCAGCAGTTACTCGAGACAGTCGCAAGAGACCCAGTACTTC
CASSYSRQSQETQYF
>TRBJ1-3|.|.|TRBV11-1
TGTGCCAGCAGTGAGACAGCCTTACTTGGAAACACCATATATTTT
CASSETALLGNTIYF
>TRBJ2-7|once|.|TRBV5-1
TGCGCCAGCAGCCCGGGGGACTTCCTAGAGCAGTACTTC
CASSPGDFLEQYF
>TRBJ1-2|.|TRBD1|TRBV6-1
TGTGCCAGCAGTGAAGCCGGAGGGACAGCCTATGGCTACACCTTC
CASSEAGGTAYGYTF
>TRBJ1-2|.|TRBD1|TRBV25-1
TGTGCCAGCAGTGACCGTGGACAGGGTGGCTATGGCTACACCTTC
CASSDRGQGGYGYTF
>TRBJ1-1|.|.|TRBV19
TGTGCCAGTAGTATAGTCAGCGGCACTGAAGCTTTCTTT
CASSIVSGTEAFF
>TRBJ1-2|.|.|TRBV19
TGTGCCAGTAGTATACCCCCGGACTATGGCTACACCTTC
CASSIPPDYGYTF
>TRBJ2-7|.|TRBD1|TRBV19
TGTGCCAGTAGCAGGGGGTTGAGCTCCTACGAGCAGTACTTC
CASSRGLSSYEQYF
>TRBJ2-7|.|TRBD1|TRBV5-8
TGTGCCAGCAGCGCACAACAGACAGGGGTGAGCTCCTACGAGCAGTACTTC
CASSAQQTGVSSYEQYF
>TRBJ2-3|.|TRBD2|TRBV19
TGTGCCAGTAGAAGATCGGCGGGAGGTAGGAGCGCAGATACGCAGTATTTT
CASRRSAGGRSADTQYF
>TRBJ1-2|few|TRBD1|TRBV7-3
TGTGCCAGCAGCAACGACGCAACAGGGGTTTATGGCTACACCTTC
CASSNDATGVYGYTF
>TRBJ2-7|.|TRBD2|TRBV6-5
TGTGCCAGCAGTCCTTGGGGAGGAGCGGGGGAGCAGTACTTC
CASSPWGGAGEQYF
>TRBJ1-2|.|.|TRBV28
TGTGCCAGCAGGGAGGGTACCCACTATGGCTACACCTTC
CASREGTHYGYTF
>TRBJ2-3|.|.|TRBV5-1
TGCGCCAGCACTTCCCACAGGGCCACAGATACGCAGTATTTT
CASTSHRATDTQYF
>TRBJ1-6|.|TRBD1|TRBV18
TGTGCCAGCTCACCTCTTAGGACAGGGCAGGGGAACCGTTCACCCCTCCACTTT
CASSPLRTGQGNRSPLHF